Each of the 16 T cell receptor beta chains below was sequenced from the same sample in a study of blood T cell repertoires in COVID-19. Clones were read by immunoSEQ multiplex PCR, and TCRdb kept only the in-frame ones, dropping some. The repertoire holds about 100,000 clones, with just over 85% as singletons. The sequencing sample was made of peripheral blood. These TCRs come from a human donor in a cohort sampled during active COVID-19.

In DNA form, the CDR3 reads TGTGCCAGCAGACCCACTGGACAGGGCCCCTACGAGCAGTACTTC. This sequence encodes CASRPTGQGPYEQYF. J is TRBJ2-7 and V is TRBV6-5, with 8 positions matching TRBD1. The CDR3 loop spans 15 amino acids. V gave up 6 bases and J gave up 2 bases; unmatched junction bases: 9. Germline V gene sequence: CDR1 MNHEY, CDR2 SVGAGI.

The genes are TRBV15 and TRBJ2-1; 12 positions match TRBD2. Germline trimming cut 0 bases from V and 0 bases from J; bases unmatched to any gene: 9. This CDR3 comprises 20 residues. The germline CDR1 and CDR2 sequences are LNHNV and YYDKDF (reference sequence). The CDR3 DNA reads TGTGCCACCAGCAGAGATAGGACTAGCGGGACCAAGAGCTCCTACAATGAGCAGTTCTTC. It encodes CATSRDRTSGTKSSYNEQFF.

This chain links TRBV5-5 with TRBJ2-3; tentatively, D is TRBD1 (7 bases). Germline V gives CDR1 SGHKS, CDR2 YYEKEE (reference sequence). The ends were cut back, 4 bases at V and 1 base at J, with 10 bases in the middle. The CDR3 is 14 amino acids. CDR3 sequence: CASSQGGGTDTQYF. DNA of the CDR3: TGTGCCAGCAGCCAGGGGGGTGGCACAGATACGCAGTATTTT. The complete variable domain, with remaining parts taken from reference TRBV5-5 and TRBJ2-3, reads DAGVTQSPTHLIKTRGQQVTLRCSPISGHKSVSWYQQVLGQGPQFIFQYYEKEERGRGNFPDRFSARQFPNYSSELNVNALLLGDSALYLCASSQGGGTDTQYFGPGTRLTVL.

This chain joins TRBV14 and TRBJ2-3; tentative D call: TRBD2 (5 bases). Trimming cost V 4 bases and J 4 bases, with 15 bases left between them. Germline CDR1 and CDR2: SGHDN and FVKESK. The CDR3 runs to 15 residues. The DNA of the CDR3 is TGTGCCAGCAGCCGCGGACGGGGTGCCGCAGATACGCAGTATTTT. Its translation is CASSRGRGAADTQYF.

The CDR3 region has the DNA TGTGCCAGCAGCCAAGGATTGTGGCTCAACACTGAAGCTTTCTTT. Translated: CASSQGLWLNTEAFF. J is TRBJ1-1 and V is TRBV3-1 (or the pseudogene TRBV3-2); no definite D call. With 1 base removed from V and 2 bases from J, the gap between germline ends came to 11 bases. CDR3 length: 15 amino acids. CDR1 and CDR2 (germline): LGHDT, YNNKEL (reference sequence).

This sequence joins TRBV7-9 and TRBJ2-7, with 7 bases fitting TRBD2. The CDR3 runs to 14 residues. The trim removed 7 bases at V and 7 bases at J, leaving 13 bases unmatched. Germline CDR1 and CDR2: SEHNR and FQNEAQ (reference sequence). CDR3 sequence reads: CASIESGTPGEQYF. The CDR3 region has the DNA TGTGCCAGCATCGAGAGCGGGACTCCCGGGGAGCAGTACTTC.

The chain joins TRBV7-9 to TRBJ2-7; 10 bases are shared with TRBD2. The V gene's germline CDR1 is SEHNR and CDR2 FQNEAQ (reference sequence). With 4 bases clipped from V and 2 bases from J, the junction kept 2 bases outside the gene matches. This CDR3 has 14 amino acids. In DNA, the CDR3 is TGTGCCAGCAGCTCAGCGGGAGGGACCTACGAGCAGTACTTC. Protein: CASSSAGGTYEQYF.

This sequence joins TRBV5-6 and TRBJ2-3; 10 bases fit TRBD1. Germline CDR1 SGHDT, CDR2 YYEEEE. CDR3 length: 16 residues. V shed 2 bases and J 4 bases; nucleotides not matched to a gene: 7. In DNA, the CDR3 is TGTGCCAGCAGCTTTGACAGGGGGCTGAGCGCAGATACGCAGTATTTT. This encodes CASSFDRGLSADTQYF.

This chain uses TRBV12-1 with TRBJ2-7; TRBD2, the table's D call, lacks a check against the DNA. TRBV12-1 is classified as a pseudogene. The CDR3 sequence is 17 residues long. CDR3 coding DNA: TGTGCCAGCAGCTCCTACCCCACTAGCGGGAGGTTAGACGAGCAGTACTTC. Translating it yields CASSSYPTSGRLDEQYF.

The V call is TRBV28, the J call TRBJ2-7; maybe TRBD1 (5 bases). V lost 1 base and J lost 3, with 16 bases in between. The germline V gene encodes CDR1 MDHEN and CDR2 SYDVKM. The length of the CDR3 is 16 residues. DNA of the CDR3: TGTGCCAGCAGTTTATATACCGCCTTAAGGGGCTACGAGCAGTACTTC. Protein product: CASSLYTALRGYEQYF.

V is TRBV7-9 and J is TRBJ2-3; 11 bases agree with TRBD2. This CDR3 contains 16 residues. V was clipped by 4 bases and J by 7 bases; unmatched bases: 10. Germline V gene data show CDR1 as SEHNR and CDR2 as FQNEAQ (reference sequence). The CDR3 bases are TGTGCCAGCAGCTCTTCCGGGACTAGCGGTTCATATACGCAGTATTTT. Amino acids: CASSSSGTSGSYTQYF.

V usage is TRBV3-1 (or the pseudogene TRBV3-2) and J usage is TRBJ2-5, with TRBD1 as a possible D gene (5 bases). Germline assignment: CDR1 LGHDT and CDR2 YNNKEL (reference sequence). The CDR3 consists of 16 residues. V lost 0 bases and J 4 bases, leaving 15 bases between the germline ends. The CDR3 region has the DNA TGTGCCAGCAGCCAAGATCAGGGTTCTCTATCAGAGACCCAGTACTTC. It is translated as CASSQDQGSLSETQYF.

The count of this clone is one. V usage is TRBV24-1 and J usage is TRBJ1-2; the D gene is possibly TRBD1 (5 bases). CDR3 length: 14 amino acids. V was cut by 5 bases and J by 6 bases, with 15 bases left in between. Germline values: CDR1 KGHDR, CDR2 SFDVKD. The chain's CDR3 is CATSGPAAGNGYTF. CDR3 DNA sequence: TGTGCCACCAGTGGACCTGCGGCAGGGAATGGCTACACCTTC.

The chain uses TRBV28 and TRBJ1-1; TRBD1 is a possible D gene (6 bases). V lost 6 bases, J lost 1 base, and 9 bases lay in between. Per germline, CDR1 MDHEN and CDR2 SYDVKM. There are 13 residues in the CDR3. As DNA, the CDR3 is TGTGCCAGCAGGAAGACAGGGAACACTGAAGCTTTCTTT. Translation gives CASRKTGNTEAFF. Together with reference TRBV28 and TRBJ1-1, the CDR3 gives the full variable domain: DVKVTQSSRYLVKRTGEKVFLECVQDMDHENMFWYRQDPGLGLRLIYFSYDVKMKEKGDIPEGYSVSREKKERFSLILESASTNQTSMYLCASRKTGNTEAFFGQGTRLTVV.

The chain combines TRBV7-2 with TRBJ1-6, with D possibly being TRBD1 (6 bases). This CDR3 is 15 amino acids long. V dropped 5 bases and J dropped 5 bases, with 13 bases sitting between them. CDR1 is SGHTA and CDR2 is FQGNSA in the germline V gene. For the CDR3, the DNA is TGTGCCAGCAGCCCCAGGGGCAGGAATAATTCACCCCTCCACTTT. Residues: CASSPRGRNNSPLHF.

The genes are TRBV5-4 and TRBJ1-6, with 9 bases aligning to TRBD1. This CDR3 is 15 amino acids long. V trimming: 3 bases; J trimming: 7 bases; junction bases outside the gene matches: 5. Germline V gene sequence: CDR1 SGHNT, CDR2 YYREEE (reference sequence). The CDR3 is CASSSGTGKNSPLHF. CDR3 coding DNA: TGTGCCAGCAGCTCCGGGACAGGGAAAAATTCACCCCTCCACTTT.